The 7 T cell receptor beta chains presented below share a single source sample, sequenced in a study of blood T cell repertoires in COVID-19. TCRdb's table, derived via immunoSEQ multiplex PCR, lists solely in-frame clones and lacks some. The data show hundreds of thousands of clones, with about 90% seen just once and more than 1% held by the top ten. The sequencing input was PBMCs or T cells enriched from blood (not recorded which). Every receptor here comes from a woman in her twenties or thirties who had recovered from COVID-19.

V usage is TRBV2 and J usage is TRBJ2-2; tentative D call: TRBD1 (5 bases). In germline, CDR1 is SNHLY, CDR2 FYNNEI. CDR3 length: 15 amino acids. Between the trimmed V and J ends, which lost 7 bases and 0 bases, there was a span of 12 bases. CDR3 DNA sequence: TGTGCCAGCACCGTAAGACAGACGAACACCGGGGAGCTGTTTTTT. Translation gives CASTVRQTNTGELFF.

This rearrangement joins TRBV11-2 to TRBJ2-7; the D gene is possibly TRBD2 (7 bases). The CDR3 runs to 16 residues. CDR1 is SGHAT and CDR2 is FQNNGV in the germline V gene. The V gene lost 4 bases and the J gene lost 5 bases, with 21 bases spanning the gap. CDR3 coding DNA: TGTGCCAGCAGCTCAGTAAAAGGCGGGGGCCCGAACGAGCAGTACTTC. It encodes CASSSVKGGGPNEQYF.

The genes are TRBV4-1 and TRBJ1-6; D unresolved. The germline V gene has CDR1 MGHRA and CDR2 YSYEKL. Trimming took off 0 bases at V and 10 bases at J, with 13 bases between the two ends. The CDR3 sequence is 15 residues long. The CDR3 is CASSQDEGWGSPLHF. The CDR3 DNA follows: TGCGCCAGCAGCCAAGATGAGGGATGGGGATCACCCCTCCACTTT.

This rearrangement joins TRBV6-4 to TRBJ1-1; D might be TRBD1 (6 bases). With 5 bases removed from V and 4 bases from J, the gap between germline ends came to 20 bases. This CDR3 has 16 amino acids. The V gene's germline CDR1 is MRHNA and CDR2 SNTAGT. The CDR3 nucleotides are TGTGCCAGCAGTCCGCTTCCGGGACACCCACCCACTGAAGCTTTCTTT. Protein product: CASSPLPGHPPTEAFF.

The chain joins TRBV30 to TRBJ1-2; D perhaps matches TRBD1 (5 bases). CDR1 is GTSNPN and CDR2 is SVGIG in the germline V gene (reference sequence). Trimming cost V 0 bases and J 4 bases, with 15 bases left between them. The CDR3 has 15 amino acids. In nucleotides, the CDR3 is TGTGCCTGGAGTGTACGAAAGGGGTTTTCCTATGGCTACACCTTC. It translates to CAWSVRKGFSYGYTF. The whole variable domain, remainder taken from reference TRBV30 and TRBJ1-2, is SQTIHQWPATLVQPVGSPLSLECTVEGTSNPNLYWYRQAAGRGLQLLFYSVGIGQISSEVPQNLSASRPQDRQFILSSKKLLLSDSGFYLCAWSVRKGFSYGYTFGSGTRLTVV.

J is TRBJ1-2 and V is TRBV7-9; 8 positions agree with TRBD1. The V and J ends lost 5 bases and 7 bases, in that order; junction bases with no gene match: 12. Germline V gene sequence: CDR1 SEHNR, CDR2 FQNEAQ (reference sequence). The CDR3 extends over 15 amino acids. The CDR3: CASSPPGGMLGGYTF. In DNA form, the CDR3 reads TGTGCCAGCAGCCCGCCAGGGGGCATGTTGGGTGGCTACACCTTC.

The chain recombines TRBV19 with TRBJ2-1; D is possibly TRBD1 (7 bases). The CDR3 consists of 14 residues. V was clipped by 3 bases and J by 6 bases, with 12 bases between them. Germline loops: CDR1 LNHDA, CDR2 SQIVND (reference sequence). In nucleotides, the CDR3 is TGTGCCAGTAGTATTGGGACAGCGGGCAATGAGCAGTTCTTC. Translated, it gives CASSIGTAGNEQFF. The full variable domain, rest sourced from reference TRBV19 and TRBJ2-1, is DGGITQSPKYLFRKEGQNVTLSCEQNLNHDAMYWYRQDPGQGLRLIYYSQIVNDFQKGDIAEGYSVSREKKESFPLTVTSAQKNPTAFYLCASSIGTAGNEQFFGPGTRLTVL.